The 11 T cell receptor beta chains below were found in one sample sequenced in a study of blood T cells in healthy people across ages. With a J-beta primer mix and a sample-barcoded 5' primer, a second PCR ran about 7 to 11 cycles. TCRdb reanalysed the 5' RACE reads using MiXCR and keeps one entry per CDR3 protein. The sample yields some 930,000 distinct CDR3 sequences, 29% seen once. The same sample was also studied in work on T cells of mothers and their children.

Specimen: blood. The receptors come from a woman between 40 and 50 years old in good health.

In its sample, this clonotype was seen a few times. The rearrangement joins TRBV7-2 to TRBJ2-7; no firm D call. The CDR3 consists of 14 residues. V was shortened by 1 base and J by 0 bases, with 7 bases between the two germline ends. Germline CDR1 and CDR2: SGHTA and FQGNSA. The CDR3 region has the DNA TGTGCCAGCAGCTTAGGGTTAAGCTCCTACGAGCAGTACTTC. Translated: CASSLGLSSYEQYF.

This chain joins TRBV4-2 and TRBJ1-2; 7 bases are shared with TRBD1. V lost 2 bases, J lost 7 bases, and 10 bases stayed unmatched. This CDR3 region has 15 residues. Germline lookup yields CDR1 LGHNA and CDR2 YNFKEQ. Here the CDR3 DNA reads TGTGCCAGCAGCCAACCGACAGGGAAGAGCTTTGGCTACACCTTC. Translation: CASSQPTGKSFGYTF.

In its sample, this clonotype was seen many times. V and J are TRBV29-1 and TRBJ2-7, with a tentative D call TRBD1 (6 bases). This CDR3 has 10 amino acids. The germline CDR1 and CDR2 sequences are SQVTM and ANQGSEA. V was shortened by 7 bases and J by 6 bases, with 10 bases between the two germline ends. CDR3 bases: TGCAGCGCACAAGGGGGCGAGCAGTACTTC. Translation: CSAQGGEQYF.

The chain recombines TRBV12-3 or TRBV12-4 with TRBJ1-3, with D possibly being TRBD1 (6 bases). Trimming took off 10 bases at V and 2 bases at J, with 15 bases between the two ends. The CDR3 is made up of 14 amino acids. The CDR3 DNA reads as TGTGCCACCGAACAAAGGACAGCTGGAAACACCATATATTTT. It specifies CATEQRTAGNTIYF.

As concerns this clonotype: This sequence may be a read error, since a much larger clone differs from it by one base. The J gene is TRBJ2-1, the V gene TRBV4-3, with D uncertain. The CDR3 extends over 12 amino acids. Germline V lookup: CDR1 LGHNA, CDR2 YSLEER. Trimming left V 3 bases short and J 8 bases short, with 8 bases between. CDR3 sequence (DNA): TGCGCCAGCAGCCATCTATACGATGAGCAGTTCTTC. It is translated as CASSHLYDEQFF.

The table lists this clonotype with many counts. The CDR3 protein is CASSLGRATQYF. The CDR3 nucleotides are TGTGCCAGCAGTTTGGGACGGGCTACGCAGTATTTT. The chain links TRBV6-2 or TRBV6-3 to TRBJ2-3; D may match TRBD1 or TRBD2 (5 bases each). The CDR3 spans 12 residues. Germline assignment: CDR1 MNHEY and CDR2 SVGEGT. Deletions cut 4 bases from V and 8 bases from J, with 10 bases between.

V gene TRBV7-9 combines with J gene TRBJ2-4, with D perhaps TRBD1 (6 bases). Germline lookup yields CDR1 SEHNR and CDR2 FQNEAQ (reference sequence). Trimming took off 0 bases at V and 15 bases at J, with 12 bases between the two ends. This CDR3 comprises 12 residues. The DNA for the CDR3 is TGTGCCAGCAGCTTAGCCCCAGGGGTAATGTACTTC. Translating it yields CASSLAPGVMYF.

In this sample, this clonotype turned up a few times. The rearrangement links TRBV12-3 or TRBV12-4 to TRBJ1-1; D may be TRBD1 (5 bases). Trimming cost V 3 bases and J 2 bases, with 13 bases left between them. The CDR3 loop spans 15 amino acids. The CDR3: CASSFRTGPNTEAFF. DNA for the CDR3: TGTGCCAGCAGTTTTCGTACGGGACCTAACACTGAAGCTTTCTTT.

In this sample, this clonotype turned up a few times. The J gene is TRBJ2-1, the V gene TRBV15, with 8 bases identical to TRBD1. V trimming: 1 base; J trimming: 7 bases; junction bases outside the gene matches: 6. There are 15 residues in the CDR3. Per the germline V gene, CDR1 is LNHNV and CDR2 is YYDKDF (reference sequence). The CDR3 sequence: CATSRARDRRNEQFF. As DNA, the CDR3 is TGTGCCACCAGCAGAGCCCGGGACAGGAGGAATGAGCAGTTCTTC. Complete variable domain (other parts from reference TRBV15 and TRBJ2-1): DAMVIQNPRYQVTQFGKPVTLSCSQTLNHNVMYWYQQKSSQAPKLLFHYYDKDFNNEADTPDNFQSRRPNTSFCFLDIRSPGLGDTAMYLCATSRARDRRNEQFFGPGTRLTVL.

The chain links TRBV27 to TRBJ1-2; no clear D. Between the trimmed V and J ends, which lost 0 bases and 0 bases, there was a span of 8 bases. Germline V gives CDR1 MNHEY, CDR2 SMNVEV (reference sequence). The CDR3 is made up of 15 amino acids. The CDR3 region is CASSLSGVPNYGYTF. The CDR3 bases are TGTGCCAGCAGTTTATCAGGAGTTCCTAACTATGGCTACACCTTC.

This clonotype was seen a few times. The chain carries TRBV10-3 and TRBJ2-1; D gene ambiguous. Germline-derived CDR1 and CDR2 are ENHRY and SYGVKD. Trimming pared 3 bases from V and 6 bases from J, leaving 15 bases between. The length of the CDR3 is 15 residues. The CDR3 nucleotides read TGTGCCATCAGTGAAGGCGGCTCTTTTTCCAATGAGCAGTTCTTC. This sequence encodes CAISEGGSFSNEQFF.